Listed below are T cell receptor beta chains from one sample, sequenced in a study of spatial heterogeneity in lung cancer. TCRdb fed the 5' RACE reads into MiXCR, producing one record per CDR3 protein. The sample shows about 94,000 distinct CDR3 sequences, 19% of them seen only once. The input for sequencing was PBMCs, taken at follow-up. Receptors were obtained from a male donor with early-stage non-small cell lung cancer. CDR3s include the opening cysteine and the closing phenylalanine or tryptophan. A D gene is named only where the DNA matches it firmly. Some rows mark clone size as missing; the rest say once, few, many or name a class of expanded clone.

TRBD2	many	TRBV4-2	TRBJ2-7	CASSQEGLGFYEQYF	TGTGCCAGCAGCCAAGAGGGACTAGGTTTCTACGAGCAGTACTTC
-	-	TRBV24-1	TRBJ2-7	CATSSGRRANEQYF	TGTGCCACCAGTTCGGGACGGCGAGCTAACGAGCAGTACTTC
-	once	TRBV10-3	TRBJ2-1	CAISGNARADYNEQFF	TGTGCCATCAGTGGTAACGCACGGGCGGATTACAATGAGCAGTTCTTC
TRBD1	few	TRBV14	TRBJ2-1	CASSQVPGGGEQFF	TGTGCCAGCAGCCAAGTTCCAGGGGGCGGTGAGCAGTTCTTC
-	-	TRBV27	TRBJ2-7	CASSLSLGNSEQYF	TGTGCCAGCAGTTTATCCCTCGGCAACTCCGAGCAGTACTTC
-	few	TRBV6-4	TRBJ2-5	CASSLTEGMTQYF	TGTGCCAGCAGCCTGACGGAGGGGATGACCCAGTACTTC
-	-	TRBV4-1	TRBJ1-1	CASSQDMGPGAFF	TGCGCCAGCAGCCAAGATATGGGCCCTGGAGCTTTCTTT
-	-	TRBV20-1	TRBJ2-1	CSAAVAGSSYNEQFF	TGCAGTGCTGCCGTTGCGGGGAGCTCCTACAATGAGCAGTTCTTC
-	-	TRBV6-5	TRBJ1-4	CASKSGFFDSEKLFF	TGTGCCAGCAAGTCGGGGTTCTTTGACAGCGAAAAACTGTTTTTT
-	few	TRBV28	TRBJ2-3	CASSLDQGRRRTDTQYF	TGTGCCAGCAGTTTGGACCAGGGGAGGAGGAGAACAGATACGCAGTATTTT
-	-	TRBV9	TRBJ2-2	CASSVRVGELFF	TGTGCCAGCAGCGTAAGGGTCGGGGAGCTGTTTTTT
-	few	TRBV20-1	TRBJ1-5	CSATGGGHQPQHF	TGCAGTGCTACTGGGGGGGGCCATCAGCCCCAGCATTTT
-	few	TRBV24-1	TRBJ2-3	CATARRTDTQYF	TGTGCCACCGCTCGGCGCACAGATACGCAGTATTTT